The rows below give T cell receptor beta chains drawn from one sample of a study of regulatory T cells in long-lasting Graves disease. From the multiplex PCR reads, TCRdb called clonotypes with MiXCR, one entry per CDR3 protein. The sample has 400,000 to 500,000 distinct CDR3 sequences, 15% to 20% seen once. This same sample was also taken into another study, of T cells in Graves' hyperthyroidism and ophthalmopathy.

Sequenced material: peripheral blood mononuclear cells (PBMCs), taken at new diagnosis, from a patient treated with antithyroid drugs. The origin of the receptors is a woman aged 25 to 39 with Graves disease. The CDR3 runs from the conserved cysteine through the conserved F or W. A D gene is named only where the DNA matches it firmly. Only some rows state a clone size, as once, few, many or a class for expanded clones.

>TRBV6-2/TRBV6-3|NA|TRBJ2-1|many
CASSYSIYNEQFF
TGTGCCAGCAGTTACTCCATCTACAATGAGCAGTTCTTC
>TRBV7-8|TRBD2|TRBJ2-2|many
CASSLTTSGASNTGELFF
TGTGCCAGCAGCTTAACGACTAGCGGGGCCTCGAACACCGGGGAGCTGTTTTTT
>TRBV29-1|TRBD2|TRBJ2-7|few
CSVPWVSGRYEQYF
TGCAGCGTGCCATGGGTTAGCGGGAGATACGAGCAGTACTTC
>TRBV6-1|NA|TRBJ2-1|many
CASSNLRGAGREQFF
TGTGCCAGCAGTAACCTAAGGGGCGCAGGACGAGAGCAGTTCTTC
>TRBV2|TRBD2|TRBJ2-7|many
CASWGGARDPGVQYF
TGTGCCAGCTGGGGAGGGGCTCGGGATCCGGGCGTGCAGTACTTC
>TRBV7-2|NA|TRBJ2-3|many
CASSPTVSSTDTQYF
TGTGCCAGCAGCCCGACAGTTTCTAGCACAGATACGCAGTATTTT
>TRBV5-4|TRBD1|TRBJ1-2|NA
CASSSPRQGDYGYTF
TGTGCCAGCAGCTCGCCCCGACAGGGAGACTATGGCTACACCTTC
>TRBV7-2|TRBD2|TRBJ2-7|many
CASSLAPSGARYEQYF
TGTGCCAGCAGCTTAGCCCCTAGCGGGGCGCGCTACGAGCAGTACTTC
>TRBV20-1|NA|TRBJ2-1|NA
CSASSGSRYNEQFF
TGCAGTGCTAGTTCCGGGAGTAGATACAATGAGCAGTTCTTC
>TRBV11-1|NA|TRBJ2-5|many
CASSSSARDQYF
TGTGCCAGCAGCTCCAGTGCCAGGGACCAGTACTTC
>TRBV27|NA|TRBJ1-1|many
CASSSRANTEAFF
TGTGCCAGCAGTTCCAGGGCCAACACTGAAGCTTTCTTT
>TRBV19|NA|TRBJ2-7|NA
CASSIRVGFGEQYF
TGTGCCAGTAGTATTAGAGTGGGGTTTGGCGAGCAGTACTTC
>TRBV5-1|TRBD2|TRBJ2-1|NA
CASSLVYLAGANEQFF
TGCGCCAGCAGCTTGGTATATCTAGCGGGAGCCAATGAGCAGTTCTTC
>TRBV28|NA|TRBJ1-6|many
CASSFGWGDSPLHF
TGTGCCAGCAGTTTCGGGTGGGGGGATTCACCCCTCCACTTT
>TRBV14|NA|TRBJ2-1|few
CASSPGPFLYNEQFF
TGTGCCAGCAGCCCCGGACCGTTCCTTTACAATGAGCAGTTCTTC
>TRBV11-2|NA|TRBJ1-6|many
CASSSRPRDSPLHF
TGTGCCAGCAGCTCTCGCCCTAGGGATTCACCCCTCCACTTT
>TRBV10-3|NA|TRBJ2-7|NA
CAIRSTAYEQYF
TGTGCCATCCGATCCACCGCCTACGAGCAGTACTTC
>TRBV7-9|TRBD2|TRBJ2-1|many
CASSFPSGRAFF
TGTGCCAGCAGCTTCCCTAGCGGGAGGGCCTTCTTC
>TRBV20-1|NA|TRBJ2-7|many
CSASVPSSYEQYF
TGCAGTGCTAGCGTGCCCAGTTCCTACGAGCAGTACTTC
>TRBV28|TRBD2|TRBJ2-1|many
CASSLGGTSYNEQFF
TGTGCCAGCAGTTTAGGCGGGACTAGCTACAATGAGCAGTTCTTC
>TRBV28|TRBD2|TRBJ2-5|few
CATAGGGEETQYF
TGTGCCACCGCGGGGGGGGGGGAAGAGACCCAGTACTTC
>TRBV4-3|NA|TRBJ2-5|NA
CASSQVVEVWETQYF
TGCGCCAGCAGCCAAGTTGTTGAGGTTTGGGAGACCCAGTACTTC
>TRBV29-1|TRBD2|TRBJ2-5|few
CSVPGTSGRQETQYF
TGCAGCGTTCCCGGGACTAGCGGGAGACAAGAGACCCAGTACTTC
>TRBV5-1|NA|TRBJ1-2|NA
CASSPTTRTGNYGYTF
TGCGCCAGCAGCCCAACGACTAGGACGGGAAACTATGGCTACACCTTC
>TRBV15|TRBD2|TRBJ2-7|many
CATSRGPGTSGMPKGLGEQYF
TGTGCCACCAGCAGGGGCCCCGGGACTAGCGGGATGCCTAAAGGACTGGGCGAGCAGTACTTC
>TRBV7-9|TRBD1|TRBJ1-2|many
CASSISPGTGGGYTF
TGTGCCAGCAGCATAAGTCCCGGGACAGGTGGCGGCTACACCTTC
>TRBV6-1|TRBD2|TRBJ2-3|many
CASLPVPSGATDTQYF
TGTGCCAGCCTTCCCGTTCCTAGCGGAGCCACAGATACGCAGTATTTT
>TRBV28|TRBD1|TRBJ1-2|many
CASSTSGQGSYGYTF
TGTGCCAGCAGTACTAGCGGACAGGGCAGCTATGGCTACACCTTC
>TRBV29-1|NA|TRBJ1-1|few
CSVAGQDTEAFF
TGCAGCGTTGCGGGTCAGGACACTGAAGCTTTCTTT
>TRBV27|NA|TRBJ2-1|many
CASSSPSREQFF
TGTGCCAGCAGTTCCCCCTCGCGCGAGCAGTTCTTC
>TRBV7-2|TRBD2|TRBJ2-2|once
CASRGLAGPFANTGELFF
TGTGCCAGCAGGGGACTAGCGGGACCGTTCGCGAACACCGGGGAGCTGTTTTTT
>TRBV30|NA|TRBJ2-3|many
CAWTWLAPQNTQYF
TGTGCCTGGACCTGGCTAGCGCCCCAGAATACGCAGTATTTT
>TRBV12-3/TRBV12-4|TRBD2|TRBJ2-1|many
CASSIREGSYNEQFF
TGTGCCAGCAGTATACGGGAGGGGTCCTACAATGAGCAGTTCTTC
>TRBV7-8|TRBD1|TRBJ2-7|NA
CASKRGTGGYEQYF
TGTGCCAGCAAGCGGGGGACAGGGGGGTACGAGCAGTACTTC
>TRBV20-1|TRBD2|TRBJ2-7|NA
CSARDPLTGGAYEQYF
TGCAGTGCTAGAGATCCGTTAACGGGAGGTGCCTACGAGCAGTACTTC
>TRBV6-5|NA|TRBJ1-1|NA
CASSYRSFGGEAFF
TGTGCCAGCAGTTATAGGAGTTTTGGGGGTGAAGCTTTCTTT
>TRBV7-9|TRBD1|TRBJ2-5|NA
CASSSEGAQETQYF
TGTGCCAGCAGCTCCGAGGGGGCCCAAGAGACCCAGTACTTC
>TRBV11-2|TRBD1|TRBJ2-1|many
CASSPPGTGDNEQFF
TGTGCCAGCAGCCCCCCCGGGACAGGGGACAATGAGCAGTTCTTC
>TRBV6-1|NA|TRBJ1-5|NA
CASSPDSSLLGLYSNQPQHF
TGTGCCAGCAGCCCCGATTCTTCCCTCCTTGGACTTTATAGCAATCAGCCCCAGCATTTT
>TRBV7-8|TRBD1|TRBJ2-3|many
CASSLEDDRAVRGTDTQYF
TGTGCCAGCAGCTTAGAAGATGACAGGGCGGTCCGGGGCACAGATACGCAGTATTTT
>TRBV28|NA|TRBJ1-3|many
CASTPGGLDTIYF
TGTGCCAGCACCCCCGGAGGGCTAGACACCATATATTTT